The 17 T cell receptor beta chains below were found in one sample sequenced in a study of cytomegalovirus exposure and HLA in healthy donors. Vbeta (60) and Jbeta (13) primers were used in the PCR. The table came from immunoSEQ multiplex PCR; TCRdb's copy has only in-frame clones and leaves some out. The repertoire holds 200,000 to 250,000 clones, with approximately 80% as singletons. The sample taken for sequencing was PBMCs. The receptor source for this set is a woman aged 60-70 years in good health and CMV-seropositive.

The chain combines TRBV19 with TRBJ2-7, with D hard to call. V lost 1 base and J lost 3, with 19 bases in between. CDR1 LNHDA and CDR2 SQIVND come from the germline V gene (reference sequence). The CDR3 loop spans 17 amino acids. CDR3 protein: CASSIVISTSPFYEQYF. The CDR3 nucleotides are TGTGCCAGTAGTATAGTAATATCTACGTCCCCATTCTACGAGCAGTACTTC.

The chain joins TRBV6-1 to TRBJ2-5; TRBD1 aligns across 8 bases. Unmatched junction bases numbered 16, after V lost 4 bases and J lost 3 bases. This CDR3 region has 18 residues. Germline CDR1 and CDR2: MNHNS and SASEGT. This CDR3 is CASSGRTGWGAAEETQYF. DNA for the CDR3: TGTGCCAGCAGTGGTCGGACAGGGTGGGGGGCGGCGGAAGAGACCCAGTACTTC.

CDR3 protein: CASSQAPARSYGYTF. The CDR3 DNA reads TGCGCCAGCAGCCAAGCCCCGGCGAGGAGCTATGGCTACACCTTC. The chain recombines TRBV4-1 with TRBJ1-2; D is unclear. The CDR3 totals 15 residues. V was shortened by 1 base and J by 4 bases, with 13 bases between the two germline ends. Germline V CDR1 and CDR2: MGHRA, YSYEKL.

The rearrangement joins TRBV7-2 to TRBJ2-7, with 7 bases identical to TRBD2. V gave up 1 base and J gave up 4 bases; unmatched junction bases: 7. In germline, CDR1 is SGHTA, CDR2 FQGNSA. The CDR3 has 15 amino acids. This chain's CDR3 is CASSLGTRQVYEQYF. CDR3 DNA: TGTGCCAGCAGCTTAGGGACTAGACAAGTTTACGAGCAGTACTTC.

The chain has TRBV9 and TRBJ2-2; 8 bases match TRBD2. The ends lost 1 base at V and 7 bases at J; junction bases unmatched: 6. The CDR3 spans 15 residues. CDR1 and CDR2 from the germline V gene are SGDLS and YYNGEE. The CDR3 spells CASSVWAGGHGELFF. The CDR3 DNA reads TGTGCCAGCAGCGTATGGGCGGGAGGTCACGGGGAGCTGTTTTTT.

This clone turned up a few times. The chain links TRBV10-2 to TRBJ1-1, with 7 positions matching TRBD1. CDR3 length: 14 amino acids. Germline assignment: CDR1 WSHSY and CDR2 SAAADI. V was pared by 8 bases and J by 2 bases, with 8 bases of the junction left unmatched. The CDR3 DNA sequence: TGCGCCAGCCGGACCGGACAGGACAACACTGAAGCTTTCTTT. This encodes CASRTGQDNTEAFF.

The chain is built from TRBV14 and TRBJ2-6; 8 nucleotides agree with TRBD1. J gave up 0 bases and V 4 bases, and 11 bases lay outside the gene matches. The CDR3 has 19 residues. CDR1 and CDR2 from the germline V gene are SGHDN and FVKESK. CDR3 region: CASSLLRGTGTSGANVLTF. CDR3 DNA sequence: TGTGCCAGCAGCCTCCTCCGCGGGACAGGTACCTCTGGGGCCAACGTCCTGACTTTC.

This sequence joins TRBV7-9 and TRBJ1-1; D call uncertain. Germline loops: CDR1 SEHNR, CDR2 FQNEAQ (reference sequence). Trimming pared 5 bases from V and 5 bases from J, leaving 9 bases between. The CDR3 sequence is 12 residues long. CDR3 residues: CASSLDWTEAFF. CDR3 DNA: TGTGCCAGCAGCCTGGACTGGACTGAAGCTTTCTTT.

The chain couples TRBV7-9 to TRBJ2-5, with a weak D call TRBD2 (5 bases). CDR3 length: 12 amino acids. Trimming took off 5 bases at V and 14 bases at J, with 18 bases between the two ends. Germline values: CDR1 SEHNR, CDR2 FQNEAQ (reference sequence). The CDR3 DNA is TGTGCCAGCAGCCTCGGACCTAGTCTAGCCTACTTC. Amino acids: CASSLGPSLAYF.

The chain employs TRBV19 and TRBJ1-3; TRBD1 might be the D (5 bases). Germline V lookup: CDR1 LNHDA, CDR2 SQIVND (reference sequence). The CDR3 is 14 amino acids. The V and J ends lost 5 bases and 2 bases respectively, with 10 bases between them. The CDR3 sequence is CASSRAGTGNTIYF. DNA for the CDR3: TGTGCCAGTAGTCGGGCAGGGACTGGAAACACCATATATTTT.

The chain is built from TRBV5-1 and TRBJ1-3; D gene unclear. V shed 7 bases and J shed 0 bases, with 5 bases lying between them. The CDR3 has 12 amino acids. The V gene's germline CDR1 is SGHRS and CDR2 YFSETQ. CDR3 in amino acids: CASRDSGNTIYF. For the CDR3, the DNA is TGCGCCAGCCGCGACTCTGGAAACACCATATATTTT.

The chain recombines TRBV9 with TRBJ2-7, with 9 bases matching TRBD2. Trimming at V came to 0 bases and at J to 1 base, leaving 11 bases not matched to a gene. This CDR3 is 18 amino acids long. Germline V lookup: CDR1 SGDLS, CDR2 YYNGEE. The CDR3 sequence is CASSVGAGGPTVSYEQYF. The CDR3 DNA reads as TGTGCCAGCAGCGTAGGGGCGGGAGGGCCAACGGTATCCTACGAGCAGTACTTC.

The V and J genes are TRBV25-1 and TRBJ2-4, with TRBD1 matching over 8 bases. Germline trimming cut 5 bases from V and 0 bases from J; bases unmatched to any gene: 9. CDR1 and CDR2 from the germline V gene are MGHDK and SYGVNS. The CDR3 totals 17 residues. CDR3 loop: CASSTPGQGLAKNIQYF. CDR3 in DNA: TGTGCCAGCAGTACCCCCGGACAGGGCTTAGCCAAAAACATTCAGTACTTC. The full variable domain, rest sourced from reference TRBV25-1 and TRBJ2-4, is EADIYQTPRYLVIGTGKKITLECSQTMGHDKMYWYQQDPGMELHLIHYSYGVNSTEKGDLSSESTVSRIRTEHFPLTLESARPSHTSQYLCASSTPGQGLAKNIQYFGAGTRLSVL.

This clone was counted once. The chain couples TRBV6-5 to TRBJ1-5; 10 nucleotides line up with TRBD1. The CDR3 consists of 14 residues. The germline V gene encodes CDR1 MNHEY and CDR2 SVGAGI. The V segment lost 5 bases and the J segment 5 bases; nucleotides outside the gene matches: 3. The CDR3 nucleotides read TGTGCCAGCAGTCGGGACAGGGGAGATCAGCCCCAGCATTTT. Its translation is CASSRDRGDQPQHF.

Written as DNA, the CDR3 is TGTGCCTGGAGTGTATTGGGGCAGGGGGAGCAGTACTTC. It specifies CAWSVLGQGEQYF. The rearrangement uses TRBV30 and TRBJ2-7; D is possibly TRBD1 (6 bases). Germline CDR1 and CDR2: GTSNPN and SVGIG (reference sequence). The V end was cut by 0 bases, the J end by 7 bases, with 13 bases between. The CDR3 loop spans 13 amino acids. Full variable domain (missing parts from reference TRBV30 and TRBJ2-7): SQTIHQWPATLVQPVGSPLSLECTVEGTSNPNLYWYRQAAGRGLQLLFYSVGIGQISSEVPQNLSASRPQDRQFILSSKKLLLSDSGFYLCAWSVLGQGEQYFGPGTRLTVT.

The V and J genes are TRBV30 and TRBJ2-3; 7 bases are shared with TRBD2. Germline V gene data show CDR1 as GTSNPN and CDR2 as SVGIG (reference sequence). The CDR3 spans 15 residues. Losses at the gene ends were 2 bases for V and 0 bases for J; bases not matched to a gene: 5. This CDR3 reads CAWSFGGTSTDTQYF. Here the CDR3 DNA reads TGTGCCTGGAGTTTCGGGGGGACTAGCACAGATACGCAGTATTTT.

This chain uses TRBV7-3 with TRBJ2-2; D is uncertain. This CDR3 contains 14 residues. Germline lookup yields CDR1 SGHTA and CDR2 FQGTGA. V lost 2 bases to trimming and J lost 1 base, with 5 bases between them. As DNA, the CDR3 is TGTGCCAGCAGCTTAGGGCGGAACACCGGGGAGCTGTTTTTT. Residues: CASSLGRNTGELFF.